This T cell receptor (beta chain) was sequenced for a study of blood T cell repertoires in COVID-19. CDR3 length: 15 residues. Germline-derived CDR1 and CDR2 are MNHNY and SVGAGI (reference sequence). With V trimmed by 6 bases and J by 2 bases, 8 bases remained unmatched. Profiled with immunoSEQ multiplex PCR; TCRdb holds only in-frame clones, not every one. The sample includes some 45,000 clones, around 90% of them seen just once. This clone is a singleton in its sample. The sequenced sample was peripheral blood. The chain combines TRBV6-6 with TRBJ2-5, with 8 positions matching TRBD2. The receptor was derived from a man between 65 and 80 years old with active COVID-19. CDR3 sequence reads: CASSGGAPTQETQYF. CDR3 coding DNA: TGTGCCAGCAGCGGGGGGGCCCCAACACAAGAGACCCAGTACTTC.